Sequencing of this TCR beta chain was carried out in a study of T cells expressing NK-cell markers. Study in general: Repertoires of TCR beta were obtained from T cells sorted as CD3+CD56+NKG2C+, CD3+CD56+NKG2C- and CD3+CD56-NKG2C+. Study-level results: Researchers report these clonotypes also headed the CD3+CD56-NKG2C+ fraction in several donors.

Each CDR3 protein gets one entry in TCRdb, which reprocessed the 5' RACE reads and gives no DNA. This sample's table reports a few hundred thousand distinct CDR3 sequences. CDR3 length: 15 residues. Notes on this clonotype: The antigen is unknown.

The sequence came from a woman aged 50 to 60 in good health. The chain recombines TRBV12-3 or TRBV12-4 with TRBJ2-1; TCRdb indicates TRBD2, and absent DNA this call remains unverified. The sample consisted of blood T cells: a sorted CD56 or NKG2C T cell subset, CD4+ or CD8+ T cells, or bulk PBMC T cells (not recorded which). CDR3 protein: CASRRESGSTNEQFF.